Included here is one T cell receptor (beta chain) sequence, with context. Its target is not known. The sample originates from a study of cytomegalovirus exposure and HLA in healthy donors. Broader study findings: The classifier, whose performance was assessed in both the original and validation cohorts, reportedly diagnosed cytomegalovirus status with high specificity and sensitivity. Researchers left out some V segments, among them TRBV6-2 and TRBV6-3, as indistinguishable.

The CDR3 loop spans 17 amino acids. Germline loops: CDR1 LNHDA, CDR2 SQIVND (reference sequence). Trimming took 2 bases from V and 4 from J; bases not matched to a gene: 4. Both 60 Vbeta primers and 13 Jbeta primers went into the PCR. Original data processing: Later, an analysis found about 83 million unique TCR beta chains, and roughly 9.9 million of these were shared. Sequencing used immunoSEQ multiplex PCR; TCRdb keeps in-frame clones, though not all of them. That table is the source of V, J and clone size, and D and trimming were worked out from the DNA. The sample includes about 70,000 clones, roughly 89% seen only once; the top ten take roughly 2%.

The chain carries TRBV19 and TRBJ1-6; TRBD1 matches 11 bases. Sequenced sample: PBMCs. This clonotype was sampled from a woman aged 30 to 39 in good health and CMV-seronegative. This chain's CDR3 is CASSIKGQGAYNSPLHF. The DNA for the CDR3 is TGTGCCAGTAGTATAAAAGGACAGGGGGCTTATAATTCACCCCTCCACTTT.